This T cell receptor (beta chain) was identified during a study of regulatory T cells in long-lasting Graves disease. The wider study: Persistent Graves' disease denoted over 5 years of antithyroid drugs plus positive TSH receptor antibodies. General study results and limits: Patients with persistent Graves' had lower TCR diversity than newly diagnosed patients. More public clonotypes were shared by persistent patients (around 3,000) than by new patients (about 1,000). Preferential use of TRBV28, TRBJ1-2 and TRBJ2-5 was seen in persistent disease.

Combining iRepertoire HTBI primers with Arm-PCR of CDR3 regions, the authors built TCR beta libraries. One entry per CDR3 protein, called by TCRdb with MiXCR from the multiplex PCR reads. The table shows approximately 400,000 distinct CDR3 sequences, with about a quarter occurring only once. Time point indicated: persistent/refractory GD, antithyroid drugs over 5 years with positive TRAb. The TCR library used RNA extracted from PBMCs. Turning to this clonotype: The target antigen is unknown.

V shed 4 bases and J shed 15 bases, with 16 bases lying between them. Per germline, CDR1 LGHDT and CDR2 YNNKEL (reference sequence). The CDR3 sequence is 13 residues long. V is TRBV3-1 and J is TRBJ1-6; D remains ambiguous. The receptor comes from a female donor with Graves disease. Sequenced here: peripheral blood mononuclear cells (PBMCs), sampled when the disease was refractory, from a patient treated with antithyroid drugs. As DNA, the CDR3 is TGTGCCAGCAGCCTAACCTCGAAGTCCCTCCTCCACTTT. Translating it yields CASSLTSKSLLHF.